A selection of T cell receptor beta chains follows, all from one sample in a study of metastatic and nonmetastatic thyroid tumors. TCRdb re-clonotyped the PCR reads via MiXCR. Altogether some 5,000 clones are present, 25% to 30% being singletons, with the ten largest covering roughly 9.6%. Sequencing was performed on adjacent normal tissue. These receptors were collected from a female donor with papillary thyroid cancer or a benign thyroid nodule (not recorded which). Some clones in this sample may be carry-over from other donors' samples. CDR3s include the opening cysteine and the closing phenylalanine or tryptophan. Each record gives: V gene, clone size, D gene, J gene, CDR3 protein, CDR3 DNA. D genes are given only for firm matches. Some rows have no size entry. The others give once, few or many, or a class for an expanded clone.

TRBV28	few	.	TRBJ1-4	CASSEAVSTNEKLFF	TGTGCCAGCAGTGAGGCAGTCTCAACTAATGAAAAACTGTTTTTT
TRBV5-8	medium-sized	.	TRBJ1-5	CASPSFWGRLHF	TGTGCCAGCCCATCATTTTGGGGGAGACTGCATTTT
TRBV3-1	medium-sized	TRBD1	TRBJ2-1	CASSRGQGGGYEQFF	TGTGCCAGCAGCCGGGGACAGGGAGGGGGTTATGAGCAGTTCTTC
TRBV11-3	.	TRBD1	TRBJ2-7	CASSPGTGPYEQYF	TGTGCCAGCAGCCCCGGGACAGGGCCCTACGAGCAGTACTTC
TRBV7-9	medium-sized	.	TRBJ1-1	CASCTGPNTEAFF	TGTGCCAGCTGTACAGGGCCTAACACTGAAGCTTTCTTT
TRBV6-1	.	TRBD2	TRBJ2-7	CASRPRLAGVYEQYF	TGTGCCAGCAGACCACGACTAGCGGGAGTCTACGAGCAGTACTTC
TRBV19	.	TRBD2	TRBJ2-1	CASAGGAGGYNEQFF	TGTGCCTCTGCCGGCGGGGCGGGAGGATACAATGAGCAGTTCTTC
TRBV18	medium-sized	TRBD2	TRBJ2-1	CASSLSGDYNEQFF	TGTGCCAGCTCACTTAGCGGGGACTACAATGAGCAGTTCTTC
TRBV4-3	medium-sized	.	TRBJ2-1	CASSQDGISEQFF	TGCGCCAGCAGCCAAGATGGGATCAGTGAGCAGTTCTTC
TRBV20-1	.	TRBD1	TRBJ2-7	CSARRDRGNLYEQYF	TGCAGTGCTAGGAGGGACAGGGGGAATTTATACGAGCAGTACTTC
TRBV7-2	medium-sized	.	TRBJ2-1	CASSSDTSSYNEQFF	TGTGCCAGCAGCTCGGACACGAGCTCCTACAATGAGCAGTTCTTC
TRBV6-6	.	TRBD2	TRBJ2-7	CASSSGTSGREQYF	TGTGCCAGCAGTTCCGGGACTAGCGGGCGGGAGCAGTACTTC
TRBV10-2	few	TRBD2	TRBJ2-1	CASSGASGDNEQFF	TGCGCCAGCAGTGGGGCTAGCGGGGACAATGAGCAGTTCTTC
TRBV28	medium-sized	TRBD1	TRBJ1-4	CASSLLFGQGASATNEKLFF	TGTGCCAGCAGTTTATTGTTCGGACAGGGGGCCTCTGCAACTAATGAAAAACTGTTTTTT